This T cell receptor (beta chain) was sequenced in a study of metastatic and nonmetastatic thyroid tumors. Study-level background: Repertoires from malignant and benign thyroid patients were compared across blood and tumor or nodule tissue. Study outcomes and limitations: It was reportedly found that TCR beta diversity was significantly higher in malignant thyroid tumors than in benign nodules, a difference seen in both blood and tumor samples.

This clone occurred a few times. Its target is unknown. V lost 5 bases, J lost 6 bases, and 14 bases lay in between. CDR1 is MNHNS and CDR2 is SASEGT in the germline V gene. This CDR3 region has 14 residues. TCRdb reprocessed the PCR reads using MiXCR. This table has around 50,000 clones, just under 30% appearing once. Thyroid surgery was performed in patients who had received no treatment beforehand. The chain has TRBV6-1 and TRBJ1-5, with a tentative D call TRBD1 (6 bases). The sample comprised blood. The TCR was taken from a female donor with papillary thyroid cancer or a benign thyroid nodule (not recorded which). Some clones in this sample may be carry-over from other donors' samples. CDR3 nucleotides: TGTGCCAGCAGTTGGGACAATGGAGCTCAGCCCCAGCATTTT. Translating it yields CASSWDNGAQPQHF.